This T cell receptor (beta chain) was documented in a study of T-cell reconstitution after alpha-beta-depleted transplantation in children. Germline CDR1 SGHRS, CDR2 YFSETQ. J gave up 3 bases and V 1 base, and 8 bases lay outside the gene matches. CDR3 length: 17 amino acids. General observations from the study: It was surviving recipient T cells and thymic progenitors that gave some patients high TCRbeta diversity at day 60. Among T cells one year after transplant, newly produced cells accounted for most counts and diversity.

Turning to this clonotype: Its antigen is still unknown.

As it was prepared, the TCRbeta library received unique molecular identifiers. TCRdb analysed the PCR reads with MiXCR anew, one entry per CDR3 protein. In the table there are a few hundred thousand distinct CDR3 sequences, 23% of which are singletons. This clonotype originated in a male patient younger than 18 who had a stem cell transplant for acute lymphoblastic leukemia, so the T cells may come from the graft donor. The chain couples TRBV5-1 to TRBJ2-3, with 10 bases aligning to TRBD2. The specimen comprised PBMCs, mostly from graft donor cells, sampled 180 days after TCRalphabeta/CD19-depleted stem cell transplant. CDR3 nucleotides: TGCGCCAGCAGCTTGAGGCCTAGCGGGAGAAGGACAGATACGCAGTATTTT. Amino acid sequence: CASSLRPSGRRTDTQYF.